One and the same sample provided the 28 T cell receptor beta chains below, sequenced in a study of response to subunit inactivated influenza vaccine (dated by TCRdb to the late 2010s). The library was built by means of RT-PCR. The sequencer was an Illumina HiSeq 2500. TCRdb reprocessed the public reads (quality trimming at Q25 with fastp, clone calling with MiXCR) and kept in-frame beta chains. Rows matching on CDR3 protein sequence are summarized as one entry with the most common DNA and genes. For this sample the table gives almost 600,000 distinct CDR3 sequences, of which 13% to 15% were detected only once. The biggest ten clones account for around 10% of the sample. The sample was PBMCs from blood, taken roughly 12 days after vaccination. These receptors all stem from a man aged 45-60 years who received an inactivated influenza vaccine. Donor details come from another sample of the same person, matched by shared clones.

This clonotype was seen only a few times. As DNA, the CDR3 is TGTGCCAGTAGTATCTACCAGACCGCCCACAATGAGCAGTTCTTC. It is translated as CASSIYQTAHNEQFF. V and J are TRBV19 and TRBJ2-1; D is undetermined. The V and J ends lost 3 bases and 5 bases respectively, with 14 bases between them. CDR1 and CDR2 (germline): LNHDA, SQIVND (reference sequence). The CDR3 has 15 amino acids.

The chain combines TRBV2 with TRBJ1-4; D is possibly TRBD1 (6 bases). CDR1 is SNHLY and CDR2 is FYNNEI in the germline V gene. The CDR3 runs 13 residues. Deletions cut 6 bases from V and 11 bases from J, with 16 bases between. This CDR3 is CASSRGAVYKLFF. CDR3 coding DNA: TGTGCCAGCAGCCGGGGGGCCGTGTACAAACTGTTTTTT.

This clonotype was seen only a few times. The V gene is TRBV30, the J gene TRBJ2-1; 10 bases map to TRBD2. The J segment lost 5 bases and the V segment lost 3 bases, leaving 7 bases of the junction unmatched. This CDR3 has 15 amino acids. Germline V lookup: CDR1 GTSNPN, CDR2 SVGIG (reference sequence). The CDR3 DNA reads TGTGCCTGGAGGTCGCTAGCGGGGGTAAACAATGAGCAGTTCTTC. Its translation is CAWRSLAGVNNEQFF.

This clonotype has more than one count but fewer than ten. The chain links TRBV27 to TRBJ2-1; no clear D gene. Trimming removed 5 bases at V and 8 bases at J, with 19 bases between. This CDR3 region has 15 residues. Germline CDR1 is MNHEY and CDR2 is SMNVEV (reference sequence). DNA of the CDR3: TGTGCCAGCAGTCCCGGACCAGGCTTCTTCGATGAGCAGTTCTTC. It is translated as CASSPGPGFFDEQFF.

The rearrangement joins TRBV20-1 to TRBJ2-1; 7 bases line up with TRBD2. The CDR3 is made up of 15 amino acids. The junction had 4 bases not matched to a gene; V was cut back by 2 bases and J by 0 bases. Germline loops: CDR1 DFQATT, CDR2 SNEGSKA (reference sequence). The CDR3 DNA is TGCAGTGCTAGATGGGGGGGGAGCTCCTACAATGAGCAGTTCTTC. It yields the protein CSARWGGSSYNEQFF.

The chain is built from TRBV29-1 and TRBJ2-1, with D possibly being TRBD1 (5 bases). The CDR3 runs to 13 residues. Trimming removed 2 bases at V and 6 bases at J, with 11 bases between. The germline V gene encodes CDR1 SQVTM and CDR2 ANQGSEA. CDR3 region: CSVETGLGNEQFF. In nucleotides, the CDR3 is TGCAGCGTTGAAACAGGTCTCGGCAATGAGCAGTTCTTC.

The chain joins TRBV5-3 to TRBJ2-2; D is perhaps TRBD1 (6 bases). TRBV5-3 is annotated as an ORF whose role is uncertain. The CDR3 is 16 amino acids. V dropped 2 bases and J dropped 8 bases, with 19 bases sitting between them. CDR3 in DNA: TGTGCCAGAAGCTTCCGGACACAGGGTGGCATGGGGGAGCTGTTTTTT. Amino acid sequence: CARSFRTQGGMGELFF.

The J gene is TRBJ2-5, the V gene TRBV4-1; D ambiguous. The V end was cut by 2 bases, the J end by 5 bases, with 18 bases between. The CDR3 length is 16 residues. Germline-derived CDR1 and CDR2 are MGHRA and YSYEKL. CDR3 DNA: TGCGCCAGCAGCCAAATCATTCTTGGTCAATTGGAGACCCAGTACTTC. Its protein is CASSQIILGQLETQYF.

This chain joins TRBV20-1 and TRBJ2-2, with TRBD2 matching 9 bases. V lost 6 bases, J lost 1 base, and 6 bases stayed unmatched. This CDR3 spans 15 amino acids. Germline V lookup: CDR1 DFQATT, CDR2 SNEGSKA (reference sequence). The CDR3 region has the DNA TGCAGTGCGTCCAGCGGGGGGCTGAACACCGGGGAGCTGTTTTTT. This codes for CSASSGGLNTGELFF.

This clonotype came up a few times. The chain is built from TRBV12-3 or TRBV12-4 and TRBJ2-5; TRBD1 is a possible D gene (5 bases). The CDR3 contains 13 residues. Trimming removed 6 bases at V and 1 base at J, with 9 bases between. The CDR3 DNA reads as TGTGCCAGCAGACCCGACAGCCAAGAGACCCAGTACTTC. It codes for CASRPDSQETQYF.

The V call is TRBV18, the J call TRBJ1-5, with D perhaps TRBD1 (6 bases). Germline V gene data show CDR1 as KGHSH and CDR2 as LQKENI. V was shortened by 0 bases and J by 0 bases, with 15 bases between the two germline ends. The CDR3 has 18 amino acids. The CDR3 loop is CASSPPMAGGRSNQPQHF. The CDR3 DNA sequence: TGTGCCAGCTCACCACCTATGGCGGGGGGGCGTAGCAATCAGCCCCAGCATTTT.

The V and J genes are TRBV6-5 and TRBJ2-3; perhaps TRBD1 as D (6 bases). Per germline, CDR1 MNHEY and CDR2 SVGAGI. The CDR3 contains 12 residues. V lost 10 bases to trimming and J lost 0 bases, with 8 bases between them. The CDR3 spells CAIGTSTDTQYF. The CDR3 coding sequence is TGTGCCATTGGGACAAGCACAGATACGCAGTATTTT.

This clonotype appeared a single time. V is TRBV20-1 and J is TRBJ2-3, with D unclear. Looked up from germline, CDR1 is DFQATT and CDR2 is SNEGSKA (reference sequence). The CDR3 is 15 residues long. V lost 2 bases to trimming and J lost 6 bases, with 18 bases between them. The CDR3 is CSARTPQASRDTQYF. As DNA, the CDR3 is TGCAGTGCTAGAACACCTCAGGCGTCCCGGGATACGCAGTATTTT.

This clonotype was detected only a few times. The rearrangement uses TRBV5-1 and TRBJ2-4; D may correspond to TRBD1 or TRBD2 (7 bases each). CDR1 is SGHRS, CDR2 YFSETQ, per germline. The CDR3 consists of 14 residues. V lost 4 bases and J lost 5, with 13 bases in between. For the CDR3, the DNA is TGCGCCAGCAGCGGGTCAGGGGGGGAAAACATTCAGTACTTC. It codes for CASSGSGGENIQYF.

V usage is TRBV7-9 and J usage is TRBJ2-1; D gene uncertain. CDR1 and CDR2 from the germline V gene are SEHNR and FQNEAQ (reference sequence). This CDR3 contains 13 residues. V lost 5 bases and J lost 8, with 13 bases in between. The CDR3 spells CASSPVSVYEQFF. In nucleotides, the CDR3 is TGTGCCAGCAGCCCAGTCTCCGTCTATGAGCAGTTCTTC.

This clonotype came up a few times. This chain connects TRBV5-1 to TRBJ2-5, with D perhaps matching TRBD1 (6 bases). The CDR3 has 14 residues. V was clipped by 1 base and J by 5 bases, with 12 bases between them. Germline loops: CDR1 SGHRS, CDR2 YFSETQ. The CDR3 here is CASSLLQTGETQYF. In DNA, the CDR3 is TGCGCCAGCAGCTTGCTCCAAACAGGGGAGACCCAGTACTTC.

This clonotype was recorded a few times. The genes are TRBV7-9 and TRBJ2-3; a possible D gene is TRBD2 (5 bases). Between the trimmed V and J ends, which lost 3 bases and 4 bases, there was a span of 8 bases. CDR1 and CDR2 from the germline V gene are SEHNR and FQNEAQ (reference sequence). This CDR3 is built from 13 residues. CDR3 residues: CASSFRGSDTQYF. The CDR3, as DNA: TGTGCCAGCAGCTTCCGGGGTTCAGATACGCAGTATTTT.

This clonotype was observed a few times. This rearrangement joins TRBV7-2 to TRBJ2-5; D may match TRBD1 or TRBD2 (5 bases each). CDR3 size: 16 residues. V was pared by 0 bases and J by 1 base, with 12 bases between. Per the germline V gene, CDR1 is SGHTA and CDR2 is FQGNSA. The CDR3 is CASSLAGVGGQETQYF. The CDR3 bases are TGTGCCAGCAGCTTAGCTGGGGTTGGGGGCCAAGAGACCCAGTACTTC.

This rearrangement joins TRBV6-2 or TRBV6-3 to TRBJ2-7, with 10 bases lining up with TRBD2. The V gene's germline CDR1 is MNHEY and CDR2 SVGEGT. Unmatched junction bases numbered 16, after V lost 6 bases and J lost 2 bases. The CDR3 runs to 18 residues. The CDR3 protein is CASSPFRGTSDRTYEQYF. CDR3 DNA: TGTGCCAGCAGCCCTTTTCGCGGGACTAGCGACCGAACCTACGAGCAGTACTTC.

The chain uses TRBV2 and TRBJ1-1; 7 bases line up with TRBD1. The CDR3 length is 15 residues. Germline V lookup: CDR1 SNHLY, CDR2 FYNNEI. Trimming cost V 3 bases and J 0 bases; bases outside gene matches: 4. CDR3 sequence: CASSESQGMNTEAFF. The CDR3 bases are TGTGCCAGCAGTGAGTCACAGGGGATGAACACTGAAGCTTTCTTT.

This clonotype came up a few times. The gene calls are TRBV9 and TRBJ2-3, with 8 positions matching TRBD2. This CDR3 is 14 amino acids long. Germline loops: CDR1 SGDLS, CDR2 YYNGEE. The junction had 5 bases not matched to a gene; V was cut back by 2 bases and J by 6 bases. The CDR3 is CASSVGRLADTQYF. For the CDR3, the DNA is TGTGCCAGCAGCGTGGGGAGACTAGCGGATACGCAGTATTTT. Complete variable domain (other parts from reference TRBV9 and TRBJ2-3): DSGVTQTPKHLITATGQRVTLRCSPRSGDLSVYWYQQSLDQGLQFLIQYYNGEERAKGNILERFSAQQFPDLHSELNLSSLELGDSALYFCASSVGRLADTQYFGPGTRLTVL.

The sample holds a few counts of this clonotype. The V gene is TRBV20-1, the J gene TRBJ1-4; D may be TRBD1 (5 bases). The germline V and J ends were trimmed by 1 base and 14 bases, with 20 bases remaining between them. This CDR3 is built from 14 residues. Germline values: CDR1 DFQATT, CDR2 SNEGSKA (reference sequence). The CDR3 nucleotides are TGCAGTGCTAGAGGCCCACAGGTGATGACTTACCTGTTTTTT. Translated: CSARGPQVMTYLFF.

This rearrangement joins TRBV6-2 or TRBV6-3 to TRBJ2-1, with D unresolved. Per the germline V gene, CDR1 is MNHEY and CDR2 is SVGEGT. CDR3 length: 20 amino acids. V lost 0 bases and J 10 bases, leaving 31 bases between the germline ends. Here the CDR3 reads CASSYSFWALRGRSTFEQFF. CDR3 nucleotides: TGTGCCAGCAGTTACTCGTTTTGGGCGTTACGCGGACGGAGCACATTCGAGCAGTTCTTC.

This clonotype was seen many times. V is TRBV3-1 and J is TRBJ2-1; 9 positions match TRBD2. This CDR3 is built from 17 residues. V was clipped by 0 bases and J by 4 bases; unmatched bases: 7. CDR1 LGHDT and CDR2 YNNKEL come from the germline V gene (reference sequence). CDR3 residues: CASSQEGERGAYNEQFF. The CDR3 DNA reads TGTGCCAGCAGCCAAGAGGGTGAGCGGGGGGCTTACAATGAGCAGTTCTTC.

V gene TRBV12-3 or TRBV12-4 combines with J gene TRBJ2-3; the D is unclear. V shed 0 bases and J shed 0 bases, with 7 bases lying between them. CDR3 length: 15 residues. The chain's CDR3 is CASSLALLSTDTQYF. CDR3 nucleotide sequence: TGTGCCAGCAGTTTAGCGTTGCTGAGCACAGATACGCAGTATTTT.

CDR3 bases: TGCGCCAGCAGCCCCAGAGTGGTGGAGACCCAGTACTTC. It encodes CASSPRVVETQYF. The V gene is TRBV4-3, the J gene TRBJ2-5; no reliable D call. Germline assignment: CDR1 LGHNA and CDR2 YSLEER. V lost 4 bases and J 5 bases, leaving 11 bases between the germline ends. CDR3 length: 13 residues.

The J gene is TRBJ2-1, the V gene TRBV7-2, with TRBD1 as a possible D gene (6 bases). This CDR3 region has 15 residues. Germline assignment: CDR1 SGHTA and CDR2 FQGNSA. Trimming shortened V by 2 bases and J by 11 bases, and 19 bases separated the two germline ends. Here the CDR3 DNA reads TGTGCCAGCAGCTTAAGTTCCCCAGTGGGGGCACAGCAGTTCTTC. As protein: CASSLSSPVGAQQFF.

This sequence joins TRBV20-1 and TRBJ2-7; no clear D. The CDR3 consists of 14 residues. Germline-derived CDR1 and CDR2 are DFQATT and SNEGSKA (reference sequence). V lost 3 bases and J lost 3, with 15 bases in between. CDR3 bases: TGCAGTGCTAGGTCTCCAACAATTGACTACGAGCAGTACTTC. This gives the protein CSARSPTIDYEQYF.